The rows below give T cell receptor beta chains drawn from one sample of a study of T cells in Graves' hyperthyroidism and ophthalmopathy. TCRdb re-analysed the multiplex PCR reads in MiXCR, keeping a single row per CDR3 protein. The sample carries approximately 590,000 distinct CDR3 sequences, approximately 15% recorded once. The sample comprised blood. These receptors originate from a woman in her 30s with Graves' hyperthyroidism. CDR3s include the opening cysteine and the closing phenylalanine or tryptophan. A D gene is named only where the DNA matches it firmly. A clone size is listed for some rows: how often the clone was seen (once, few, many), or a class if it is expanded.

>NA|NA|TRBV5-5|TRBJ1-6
TGTGCCAGCAGCTCCCTGGGCGATTCCCTCCACTTT
CASSSLGDSLHF
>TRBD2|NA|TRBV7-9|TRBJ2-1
TGTGCCAGCAGCTTAGCGAGGCTAGCGGGGACGGAATATTACAATGAGCAGTTCTTC
CASSLARLAGTEYYNEQFF
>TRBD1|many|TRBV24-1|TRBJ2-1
TGTGCCACCAGTGATCTCGGACAGGGCAGCAATGAGCAGTTCTTC
CATSDLGQGSNEQFF
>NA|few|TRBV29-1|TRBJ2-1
TGCAGCGTTGGACTTTACAATGAGCAGTTCTTC
CSVGLYNEQFF
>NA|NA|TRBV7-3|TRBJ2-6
TGTGCCAGCAGCTCGCGCCACAGGGAAGGGTCGTCTGGGGCCAACGTCCTGACTTTC
CASSSRHREGSSGANVLTF
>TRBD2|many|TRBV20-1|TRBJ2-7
TGCAGTGCTAGGATGGGACTAGACTACGAGCAGTACTTC
CSARMGLDYEQYF
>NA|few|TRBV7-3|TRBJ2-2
TGTGCCAGCAGCTCCCCGTTAATGGGGGAGCTGTTTTTT
CASSSPLMGELFF
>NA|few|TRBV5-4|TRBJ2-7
TGTGCCAGCAGCCGGAAGGTGAGCTCCTACGAGCAGTACTTC
CASSRKVSSYEQYF
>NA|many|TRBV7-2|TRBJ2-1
TGTGCCAGCAGCAAGGGGACAACCAATGAGCAGTTCTTC
CASSKGTTNEQFF
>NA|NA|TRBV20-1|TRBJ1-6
TGCAGTGCTAGAGATGAAGGACAGCTAGAAAATTCACCCCTCCACTTT
CSARDEGQLENSPLHF